The T cell receptor beta chain described here comes from a study of shared clonotypes between healthy human individuals. At the level of the study: Donors consisted of two women and three men between 18 and 49. Study-wide results and limits: With several donors compared, approximately 5% of naive CD4 clonotypes were shared.

Details on this clone: Its antigen is not known. Distinct nucleotide sequences in the sample also encode this CDR3.

This CDR3 spans 11 amino acids. V gave up 2 bases and J gave up 5 bases, with 3 bases separating them. Per the germline V gene, CDR1 is SGHRS and CDR2 is YFSETQ. The genomic DNA of each subset was split evenly across several immunoSEQ plates. Sequenced by immunoSEQ multiplex PCR; TCRdb stores in-frame clones only, minus some. The sample holds more than 2,000,000 clones; 85% to 95% are singletons and the top ten take over 0.12%. The receptor was derived from a man between 18 and 29 years old in good health. Sequencing was done on a sample of naive CD4+ T cells sorted from blood. Subset indicated: CD45RA+ positively selected. The J gene is TRBJ2-3, the V gene TRBV5-1; D ambiguous. The CDR3 DNA sequence: TGCGCCAGCAGCTTCCAAGATACGCAGTATTTT. Amino acids: CASSFQDTQYF. Drawing the rest from reference TRBV5-1 and TRBJ2-3, the complete variable domain is KAGVTQTPRYLIKTRGQQVTLSCSPISGHRSVSWYQQTPGQGLQFLFEYFSETQRNKGNFPGRFSGRQFSNSRSEMNVSTLELGDSALYLCASSFQDTQYFGPGTRLTVL.